Below are 20 T cell receptor beta chains sequenced from a single sample in a study of cytomegalovirus exposure and HLA in healthy donors. This PCR relied on a set of 60 Vbeta primers and 13 Jbeta primers. Assay: immunoSEQ multiplex PCR; the TCRdb copy retains only in-frame clones and omits some. The sample consists of around 250,000 clones, about nine tenths of them appearing once. Material for sequencing was PBMCs. All receptors derive from a girl aged 2-10 years in good health and CMV-seronegative.

This chain links TRBV7-9 with TRBJ2-2; D may be TRBD2 (5 bases). Germline-derived CDR1 and CDR2 are SEHNR and FQNEAQ (reference sequence). The CDR3 contains 17 residues. Trimming left V 2 bases short and J 5 bases short, with 18 bases between. The CDR3 DNA is TGTGCCAGCAGCTTACAGTTCGCGGCGGGCGCAACCGGGGAGCTGTTTTTT. Its protein product is CASSLQFAAGATGELFF. The variable domain in full, with the rest retrieved from reference TRBV7-9 and TRBJ2-2, is DTGVSQNPRHKITKRGQNVTFRCDPISEHNRLYWYRQTLGQGPEFLTYFQNEAQLEKSRLLSDRFSAERPKGSFSTLEIQRTEQGDSAMYLCASSLQFAAGATGELFFGEGSRLTVL.

This clone was counted a single time. This chain joins TRBV5-8 and TRBJ2-7; D gene unclear. This CDR3 is built from 11 residues. CDR1 is SGHTS, CDR2 YDEGEE, per germline. The V and J ends lost 1 base and 5 bases respectively, with 4 bases between them. Written as DNA, the CDR3 is TGTGCCAGCAGCTTGCTTGACGAGCAGTACTTC. Amino acid sequence: CASSLLDEQYF.

This chain uses TRBV6-5 with TRBJ2-5; D is perhaps TRBD2 (5 bases). The V end lost 0 bases, the J end lost 3 bases, and 14 bases lay between the germline ends. Per the germline V gene, CDR1 is MNHEY and CDR2 is SVGAGI. The length of the CDR3 is 16 residues. CDR3 sequence reads: CASSYSLTDGEETQYF. CDR3 DNA: TGTGCCAGCAGTTACTCGCTCACGGACGGGGAAGAGACCCAGTACTTC.

The chain couples TRBV9 to TRBJ2-2, with 10 bases that match TRBD2. The CDR3 is made up of 15 amino acids. Germline V gene lookup returns CDR1 SGDLS and CDR2 YYNGEE. The junction had 2 bases not matched to a gene; V was cut back by 3 bases and J by 3 bases. As DNA, the CDR3 is TGTGCCAGCAGCGAAACTAGCGGGGACACCGGGGAGCTGTTTTTT. It encodes CASSETSGDTGELFF.

The chain combines TRBV13 with TRBJ1-5; the match to TRBD1 covers 9 bases. The CDR3 sequence is 16 residues long. Germline trimming cut 0 bases from V and 4 bases from J; bases unmatched to any gene: 4. The germline CDR1 and CDR2 sequences are PRHDT and FYEKMQ (reference sequence). CDR3 region: CASSLGGQGGNQPQHF. CDR3 in DNA: TGTGCCAGCAGCTTAGGGGGACAGGGAGGGAATCAGCCCCAGCATTTT.

The V call is TRBV7-8, the J call TRBJ2-5; D is undetermined. This CDR3 has 14 amino acids. The germline V gene encodes CDR1 SGHVS and CDR2 FQNEAQ. Trimming cost V 6 bases and J 2 bases, with 13 bases left between them. The CDR3 coding sequence is TGTGCCAGCAGTGTTTCGCAGATACAAGAGACCCAGTACTTC. Translated, it gives CASSVSQIQETQYF.

The CDR3 sequence: CASSLEQKNTEAFF. The CDR3 DNA reads as TGTGCCAGCAGCTTAGAACAGAAGAACACTGAAGCTTTCTTT. V and J are TRBV5-4 and TRBJ1-1; no reliable D call. Germline V gene sequence: CDR1 SGHNT, CDR2 YYREEE (reference sequence). V was clipped by 2 bases and J by 1 base, with 9 bases between them. This CDR3 has 14 amino acids.

The chain recombines TRBV4-1 with TRBJ2-7; 8 bases map to TRBD1. Germline assignment: CDR1 MGHRA and CDR2 YSYEKL. V dropped 6 bases and J dropped 4; count of bases not matched to a gene: 14. This CDR3 region has 16 residues. The CDR3 coding sequence is TGCGCCAGCAGTCCCGGACAGGGCGGATCGGCGTACGAGCAGTACTTC. Translating gives CASSPGQGGSAYEQYF.

Written as DNA, the CDR3 is TGTGCCAGCAGCTTAGCTAGGGTCGGACTAGCGGGAGACAATGAGCAGTTCTTC. Translated: CASSLARVGLAGDNEQFF. V usage is TRBV7-8 and J usage is TRBJ2-1; 13 positions match TRBD2. The CDR3 is 18 residues long. In germline, CDR1 is SGHVS, CDR2 FQNEAQ. J lost 5 bases, V lost 0 bases, and 7 bases had no gene match. The variable domain in full, with the rest retrieved from reference TRBV7-8 and TRBJ2-1, is GAGVSQSPRYKVAKRGQDVALRCDPISGHVSLFWYQQALGQGPEFLTYFQNEAQLDKSGLPSDRFFAERPEGSVSTLKIQRTQQEDSAVYLCASSLARVGLAGDNEQFFGPGTRLTVL.

V gene TRBV14 combines with J gene TRBJ2-2, with unresolved D. Per the germline V gene, CDR1 is SGHDN and CDR2 is FVKESK. V was shortened by 0 bases and J by 4 bases, with 6 bases between the two germline ends. The CDR3 has 14 amino acids. CDR3 sequence (DNA): TGTGCCAGCAGCCAAGATCTCGGCACCGGGGAGCTGTTTTTT. Its translation is CASSQDLGTGELFF.

The rearrangement uses TRBV7-2 and TRBJ2-7; 8 nucleotides agree with TRBD2. The CDR3 sequence is 17 residues long. The J segment lost 2 bases and the V segment lost 1 base, leaving 10 bases of the junction unmatched. The germline CDR1 and CDR2 sequences are SGHTA and FQGNSA. The CDR3 here is CASSLGLRREVPYEQYF. The CDR3 region has the DNA TGTGCCAGCAGCTTAGGGTTGCGGCGGGAGGTCCCCTACGAGCAGTACTTC.

The chain has TRBV15 and TRBJ1-5; 8 bases line up with TRBD1. CDR1 is LNHNV, CDR2 YYDKDF, per germline (reference sequence). V lost 5 bases, J lost 1 base, and 16 bases stayed unmatched. The CDR3 has 19 amino acids. CDR3 nucleotides: TGTGCCACCAGCGGGCTCTCAGGGGGCGCGTATCGAAGCAATCAGCCCCAGCATTTT. The encoded protein is CATSGLSGGAYRSNQPQHF.

The gene calls are TRBV10-3 and TRBJ2-1; D remains ambiguous. The CDR3 loop spans 13 amino acids. The V gene lost 6 bases and the J gene lost 5 bases, with 11 bases spanning the gap. Germline CDR1 ENHRY, CDR2 SYGVKD. CDR3 region: CAIRRSRDNEQFF. CDR3 nucleotides: TGTGCCATCAGACGATCAAGAGACAATGAGCAGTTCTTC.

With respect to this clone: At one boundary the junction diverges from the germline segment, which might be a read error. This chain uses TRBV7-7 with TRBJ2-2; perhaps TRBD2 as D (5 bases). This CDR3 spans 14 amino acids. CDR1 is SSHAT, CDR2 FNYEAQ, per germline (reference sequence). CDR3 nucleotide sequence: TGTGCTAGCAGCCCGGCCCGGGGCACCGGGGAGCTGTTTTTT. Residues: CASSPARGTGELFF.

This chain uses TRBV6-5 with TRBJ1-2; the D is unclear. This CDR3 has 15 amino acids. Between the trimmed V and J ends, which lost 2 bases and 4 bases, there was a span of 14 bases. Germline CDR1 MNHEY, CDR2 SVGAGI. As DNA, the CDR3 is TGTGCCAGCAGTTACGGGAGCGACGGACTCTATGGCTACACCTTC. This codes for CASSYGSDGLYGYTF.

The CDR3 region has the DNA TGTGCCAGCAGCGTAGGGAGAAGGACAGCCGACACTGAAGCTTTCTTT. Translation: CASSVGRRTADTEAFF. This sequence joins TRBV9 and TRBJ1-1; maybe TRBD1 (6 bases). Trimming took 0 bases from V and 3 from J, leaving 15 bases between them. This CDR3 contains 16 residues. CDR1 and CDR2 from the germline V gene are SGDLS and YYNGEE.

The CDR3 nucleotides read TGTGCCAGCAGCCCATCTAGCGGGAGTTTCTATTTCTTC. This encodes CASSPSSGSFYFF. This chain uses TRBV7-9 with TRBJ2-1, with TRBD2 identical over 10 bases. The V gene's germline CDR1 is SEHNR and CDR2 FQNEAQ (reference sequence). Germline trimming cut 5 bases from V and 16 bases from J; bases unmatched to any gene: 11. This CDR3 is built from 13 residues.

The J gene is TRBJ2-5, the V gene TRBV9; tentative D call: TRBD2 (6 bases). The germline V gene encodes CDR1 SGDLS and CDR2 YYNGEE. V was trimmed by 0 bases and J by 3 bases, leaving 9 bases between them. The CDR3 covers 14 residues. CDR3 bases: TGTGCCAGCAGCGTAGAGCCGGGGGAAGAGACCCAGTACTTC. Translation: CASSVEPGEETQYF.

The rearrangement uses TRBV7-9 and TRBJ2-7; no reliable D call. V lost 5 bases to trimming and J lost 6 bases, with 11 bases between them. The CDR3 length is 12 residues. Germline V gene lookup returns CDR1 SEHNR and CDR2 FQNEAQ (reference sequence). The CDR3 coding sequence is TGTGCCAGCAGCCAGATCCTCGCCGAGCAGTACTTC. Translating gives CASSQILAEQYF.

The J gene is TRBJ1-2, the V gene TRBV5-6; D may be TRBD1 (6 bases). Germline CDR1 reads SGHDT; CDR2 reads YYEEEE. The germline V and J ends were trimmed by 4 bases and 4 bases, with 29 bases remaining between them. This CDR3 has 19 amino acids. The CDR3 is CASSGGDQDSPLRGYGYTF. CDR3 nucleotides: TGTGCCAGCAGCGGTGGGGATCAGGACAGCCCCTTGAGAGGCTATGGCTACACCTTC.